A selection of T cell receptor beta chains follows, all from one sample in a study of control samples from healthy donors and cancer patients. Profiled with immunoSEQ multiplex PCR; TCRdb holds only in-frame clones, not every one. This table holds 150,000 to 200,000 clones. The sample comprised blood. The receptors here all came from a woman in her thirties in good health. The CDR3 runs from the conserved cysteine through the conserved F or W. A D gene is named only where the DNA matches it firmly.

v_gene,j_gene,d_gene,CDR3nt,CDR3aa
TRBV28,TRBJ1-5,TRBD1,TGTGCCAGCAGTACTACGGGGACAGGGTTCAATCAGCCCCAGCATTTT,CASSTTGTGFNQPQHF
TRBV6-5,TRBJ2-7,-,TGTGCCAGCAGTCCCGGGACCGAGGACTACGAGCAGTACTTC,CASSPGTEDYEQYF
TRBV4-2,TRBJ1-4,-,TGTGCCAGCAGCCAAGATCCGGGACGACGTAATGAAAAACTGTTTTTT,CASSQDPGRRNEKLFF
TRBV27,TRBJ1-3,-,TGTGCCAGCACCCCAAAGGGAAGGTACACCATATATTTT,CASTPKGRYTIYF
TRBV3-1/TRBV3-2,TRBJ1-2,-,TGTGCCAGCAGCCAAGAGGAGGGCCGGAATGGCTACACCTTC,CASSQEEGRNGYTF
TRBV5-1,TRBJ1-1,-,TGCGCCAGCAGCTTGTTGGGGGCCACTGAAGCTTTCTTT,CASSLLGATEAFF
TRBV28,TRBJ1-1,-,TGTGCCAGCCATCCCTCAGGGAGATTCACTGAAGCTTTCTTT,CASHPSGRFTEAFF
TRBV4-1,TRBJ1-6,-,TGCGCCAGCAGCCAAGTTCCTTCCGGCCGAGCCTATTCACCCCTCCACTTT,CASSQVPSGRAYSPLHF
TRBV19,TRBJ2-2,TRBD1,TGTGCCAGTAGAAGGGACAGGGTGACCGGGGAGCTGTTTTTT,CASRRDRVTGELFF
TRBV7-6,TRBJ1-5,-,TGTGCCAGCAGCTTAGGCGTCGTGGGAAGCAATCAGCCCCAGCATTTT,CASSLGVVGSNQPQHF
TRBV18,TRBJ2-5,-,TGTGCCAGCTCACCTCGGGACCAAGAGACCCAGTACTTC,CASSPRDQETQYF
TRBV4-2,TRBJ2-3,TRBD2,TGTGCCAGCAGCCAAGGGTTAGGACTAGACACAGATACGCAGTATTTT,CASSQGLGLDTDTQYF
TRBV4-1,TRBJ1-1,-,TGCGCCAGCAGCCTGCCGGTCCGGAACACTGAAGCTTTCTTT,CASSLPVRNTEAFF
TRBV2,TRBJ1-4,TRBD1,TGTGCCAGCGCTTCAGGCAGGGGGAATGAAAAACTGTTTTTT,CASASGRGNEKLFF
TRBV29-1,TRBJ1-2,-,TGCAGCGTTGAAGATCGATCGGGGAGTCACCCCACTAACTATGGCTACACCTTC,CSVEDRSGSHPTNYGYTF
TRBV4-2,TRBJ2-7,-,TGTGCCAGCAGCCAAGAACCACAGGGCCCTTACGAGCAGTACTTC,CASSQEPQGPYEQYF
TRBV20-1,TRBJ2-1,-,TGCAGTGCTAGAGTGTACAATGAGCAGTTCTTC,CSARVYNEQFF
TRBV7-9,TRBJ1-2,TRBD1,TGTGCCAGCAGCGCCGCCAGGGGGGGTGGGATCTATGGCTACACCTTC,CASSAARGGGIYGYTF
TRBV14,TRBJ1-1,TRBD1,TGTGCCAGCAGCCCGGGGACAGGGAGGTCTGAAGCTTTCTTT,CASSPGTGRSEAFF
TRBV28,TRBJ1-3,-,TGTGCCAGCCGTCGATTTGGCTCTGGAAACACCATATATTTT,CASRRFGSGNTIYF
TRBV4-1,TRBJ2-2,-,TGCGCCAGCAGCCAGACCTCGACTAGTCGCACCGGGGAGCTGTTTTTT,CASSQTSTSRTGELFF